This T cell receptor beta chain came from a study of shared clonotypes between healthy human individuals. Repertoires were generated with immunoSEQ multiplex PCR, while TCRdb's copy carries only in-frame clones and drops some. Among 2,100,000 or so clones listed, around 95% were seen once. The germline CDR1 and CDR2 sequences are MNHNY and SVGAGI (reference sequence). The CDR3 is 16 amino acids. Trimming pared 1 base from V and 0 bases from J, leaving 11 bases between. The receptor was isolated from a man between 18 and 35 years old in good health. The sequencing sample was made of naive CD4+ T cells sorted from blood. The subset is: CD45RA+ positively selected. The chain employs TRBV6-6 and TRBJ2-3; possibly TRBD1 for D (6 bases). Here the CDR3 DNA reads TGTGCCAGCAGTTACTTCCAGGGGAGTAGCACAGATACGCAGTATTTT. This translates into CASSYFQGSSTDTQYF.